This TCR beta chain was obtained from a study of monozygotic twins with inflammatory bowel disease. The CDR3 extends over 13 amino acids. Germline lookup yields CDR1 SQVTM and CDR2 ANQGSEA. Regarding the study as a whole: Backing was not found for a single strong signal or clonotype associated with IBD. Sharing of clonotypes with others was lower in IBD patients than in healthy twins, and this was especially so with disease activity. No difference in repertoire similarity was seen between concordant and discordant twins, possibly because power was limited.

TCRdb derives one entry per CDR3 protein from the 5' RACE reads, leaving out DNA. In total, the table holds about 380,000 distinct CDR3 sequences. With respect to this clonotype: Its antigen is not identified.

Researchers collected more than 2 ml of blood per donor. The source is a human donor with ulcerative colitis or Crohn's disease, or a healthy co-twin of an affected twin (not recorded which). Sequenced input: blood. The chain recombines TRBV29-1 with TRBJ1-1; the TRBD1 assignment by TCRdb is unverifiable without DNA. CDR3 amino acids: CSVFPQANTEAFF.